This T cell receptor beta chain comes out of a study of T-cell reconstitution after alpha-beta-depleted transplantation in children. The V and J ends lost 5 bases and 3 bases, in that order; junction bases with no gene match: 6. The CDR3 covers 15 residues. A library of TCRbeta sequences, prepared with unique molecular identifiers, was generated. TCRdb recomputed calls from the PCR reads with MiXCR, one row per CDR3 protein. The data hold around 370,000 distinct CDR3 sequences, with 10% observed a single time. The table lists this clonotype with a few counts. The gene calls are TRBV12-3 or TRBV12-4 and TRBJ2-7; 11 nucleotides match TRBD2. The origin of this receptor is a human donor who donated a stem cell graft to a child with acute lymphoblastic leukemia. Sequences were derived from PBMCs from the stem cell graft donor, sampled from the stem cell graft. The chain's CDR3 is CASSPLAGVGYEQYF. CDR3 bases: TGTGCCAGCAGTCCACTAGCGGGGGTCGGCTACGAGCAGTACTTC.